This TCR beta chain was observed in a study of control samples from healthy donors and cancer patients. On this clone: Other DNA sequences within the sample encode an identical CDR3.

Unmatched junction bases numbered 1, after V lost 1 base and J lost 1 base. There are 14 residues in the CDR3. The germline V gene encodes CDR1 SGHAT and CDR2 FQNNGV. Profiled with immunoSEQ multiplex PCR; TCRdb holds only in-frame clones, not every one. The repertoire has approximately 100,000 clones, around 90% of them found once; the top ten carry over 12%. This receptor was taken from a man aged 25-45 years in good health. What was sequenced was blood. This rearrangement joins TRBV11-2 to TRBJ2-7; 7 bases align to TRBD1. CDR3 in amino acids: CASSLGTGSYEQYF. The DNA of the CDR3 is TGTGCCAGCAGCTTAGGGACAGGATCCTACGAGCAGTACTTC.